These 18 T cell receptor beta chains originate from one sample sequenced in a study of T cells after yellow fever vaccination. TCRdb ran MiXCR on the 5' RACE reads and lists one entry per CDR3 protein. This table has 250,000 to 300,000 distinct CDR3 sequences, over 10% appearing once. This specimen was CD4+ T cells sorted from PBMCs, taken 45 days after the yellow fever booster vaccination. These receptors were collected from a man under 40 who received the YFV17D yellow fever vaccine.

The CDR3 loop is CASRVENTEAFF. In DNA, the CDR3 is TGCGCCAGCAGGGTGGAAAACACTGAAGCTTTCTTT. The V call is TRBV10-2, the J call TRBJ1-1, with D hard to call. Trimming stripped 6 bases from V and 2 bases from J, with 7 bases between. This CDR3 spans 12 amino acids. Germline V gene lookup returns CDR1 WSHSY and CDR2 SAAADI.

The gene calls are TRBV12-3 or TRBV12-4 and TRBJ2-1, with 7 bases identical to TRBD2. The CDR3 sequence is 17 residues long. V trimming: 6 bases; J trimming: 4 bases; junction bases outside the gene matches: 15. CDR3 sequence: CASRAPDAGVGYNEQFF. The DNA of the CDR3 is TGTGCCAGCAGGGCTCCTGATGCGGGAGTGGGGTACAATGAGCAGTTCTTC.

In this sample, this clonotype turned up many times. The chain joins TRBV20-1 to TRBJ2-1; TRBD2 matches at 9 bases. Germline lookup yields CDR1 DFQATT and CDR2 SNEGSKA (reference sequence). The ends lost 4 bases at V and 3 bases at J; junction bases unmatched: 7. This CDR3 contains 15 residues. CDR3 sequence: CSAKRSGSSYNEQFF. The CDR3 nucleotides are TGCAGTGCTAAACGTAGCGGGAGCAGCTACAATGAGCAGTTCTTC.

The chain is built from TRBV10-3 and TRBJ2-1; 12 nucleotides line up with TRBD2. Germline assignment: CDR1 ENHRY and CDR2 SYGVKD. This CDR3 contains 21 residues. The V and J ends lost 7 bases and 2 bases, in that order; junction bases with no gene match: 21. The CDR3 sequence is CAIILPTGARTSGTTYNEQFF. The CDR3 bases are TGTGCCATCATCTTACCGACGGGTGCCCGGACTAGCGGGACGACCTACAATGAGCAGTTCTTC.

This chain connects TRBV30 to TRBJ2-7, with D unclear. The CDR3 spans 12 residues. V was clipped by 5 bases and J by 2 bases, with 10 bases between them. The germline V gene has CDR1 GTSNPN and CDR2 SVGIG (reference sequence). CDR3 coding DNA: TGTGCCTGGGGCTACACAGCCTACGAGCAGTACTTC. It specifies CAWGYTAYEQYF.

This clonotype was seen a handful of times. The V gene is TRBV4-3, the J gene TRBJ2-3; unclear D gene. CDR1 LGHNA and CDR2 YSLEER come from the germline V gene. The CDR3 is 15 amino acids. The V end lost 0 bases, the J end lost 0 bases, and 7 bases lay between the germline ends. The chain's CDR3 is CASSQDWSSTDTQYF. In DNA, the CDR3 is TGCGCCAGCAGCCAAGATTGGTCCAGCACAGATACGCAGTATTTT.

CDR3 bases: TGTGCCAGCAGCCTGATGTGGCAGGGCCCTGAGCAGTTCTTC. Its translation is CASSLMWQGPEQFF. The chain has TRBV14 and TRBJ2-1, with D tentatively TRBD1 (5 bases). V was pared by 4 bases and J by 9 bases, with 16 bases between. The CDR3 consists of 14 residues. Germline-derived CDR1 and CDR2 are SGHDN and FVKESK.

This clonotype came up a few times. The chain employs TRBV7-9 and TRBJ2-1, with TRBD1 identical over 7 bases. From germline, CDR1 is SEHNR and CDR2 FQNEAQ (reference sequence). With V trimmed by 4 bases and J by 11 bases, 8 bases remained unmatched. CDR3 size: 13 residues. The CDR3, as DNA: TGTGCCAGCAGCTCGGGACAGCCCCCGAAGCAGTTCTTC. This encodes CASSSGQPPKQFF.

The chain couples TRBV5-1 to TRBJ2-1, with 9 bases that match TRBD2. The junction had 7 bases not matched to a gene; V was cut back by 3 bases and J by 3 bases. Germline V CDR1 and CDR2: SGHRS, YFSETQ. This CDR3 is 16 amino acids long. In nucleotides, the CDR3 is TGCGCCAGCAGCTGGGTAGCGGGAGAGGGCTACAATGAGCAGTTCTTC. Its translation: CASSWVAGEGYNEQFF.

In this sample, this clonotype turned up a few times. The chain has TRBV5-4 and TRBJ2-5; a possible D gene is TRBD2 (6 bases). This CDR3 region has 14 residues. Germline CDR1 is SGHNT and CDR2 is YYREEE (reference sequence). Trimming took 4 bases from V and 2 from J, leaving 12 bases between them. The CDR3: CASSPGSLQETQYF. The DNA for the CDR3 is TGTGCCAGCAGCCCCGGGAGCCTTCAAGAGACCCAGTACTTC.

A note on this clonotype: This CDR3 fails to terminate in the conserved phenylalanine or tryptophan, so it likely reflects a read error. The rearrangement links TRBV12-3 or TRBV12-4 to TRBJ2-5; D is ambiguous. The length of the CDR3 is 14 residues. Between the trimmed V and J ends, which lost 9 bases and 7 bases, there was a span of 21 bases. The CDR3 DNA sequence: TGTGCCAGTCAGATGTCCTCTAGTCGCGGGACCCAGTACCTC. It is translated as CASQMSSSRGTQYL.

The chain links TRBV5-1 to TRBJ2-3, with D possibly being TRBD1 or TRBD2 (5 bases each). This CDR3 has 15 amino acids. Germline V gene data show CDR1 as SGHRS and CDR2 as YFSETQ. Between the trimmed V and J ends, which lost 4 bases and 4 bases, there was a span of 16 bases. CDR3 in DNA: TGCGCCAGCAGCGGAATAGAGTGGGGGTCAGATACGCAGTATTTT. Encoded protein: CASSGIEWGSDTQYF.

The V and J genes are TRBV4-3 and TRBJ2-7, with D possibly being TRBD2 (5 bases). The V gene's germline CDR1 is LGHNA and CDR2 YSLEER. The CDR3 is 13 amino acids. The germline V and J ends were trimmed by 2 bases and 3 bases, with 8 bases remaining between them. Here the CDR3 reads CASSQLRGYEQYF. The CDR3 DNA is TGCGCCAGCAGCCAACTCCGGGGCTACGAGCAGTACTTC.

J is TRBJ1-1 and V is TRBV15, with D unclear. Between the trimmed V and J ends, which lost 3 bases and 2 bases, there was a span of 4 bases. The germline CDR1 and CDR2 sequences are LNHNV and YYDKDF (reference sequence). This CDR3 is built from 12 residues. CDR3 in amino acids: CATSSSNTEAFF. The CDR3 nucleotides read TGTGCCACCAGCAGCTCTAACACTGAAGCTTTCTTT.

This clonotype was observed a few times. CDR3 nucleotide sequence: TGTGCCATCAGTGCCGACGGCATCAATCAGCCCCAGCATTTT. The encoded protein is CAISADGINQPQHF. The chain uses TRBV10-3 and TRBJ1-5; D remains unclear. This CDR3 comprises 14 residues. Germline V gene lookup returns CDR1 ENHRY and CDR2 SYGVKD. V lost 4 bases, J lost 3 bases, and 10 bases lay in between.

The sample holds a few counts of this clonotype. The chain is built from TRBV20-1 and TRBJ2-7; D is possibly TRBD1 or TRBD2 (5 bases each). This CDR3 is 14 amino acids long. CDR1 and CDR2 from the germline V gene are DFQATT and SNEGSKA (reference sequence). The V end was cut by 0 bases, the J end by 0 bases, with 9 bases between. In DNA, the CDR3 is TGCAGTGCTAGAGACGGGACGGACTCCTACGAGCAGTACTTC. It codes for CSARDGTDSYEQYF.

There are a few counts of this clonotype. The chain combines TRBV14 with TRBJ2-3; D is possibly TRBD1 (5 bases). Germline V gene data show CDR1 as SGHDN and CDR2 as FVKESK. The V gene lost 2 bases and the J gene lost 6 bases, with 12 bases spanning the gap. The CDR3 is 14 amino acids. The CDR3 sequence is CASSQIQGRDTQYF. In DNA, the CDR3 is TGTGCCAGCAGCCAAATTCAGGGTCGGGATACGCAGTATTTT.

This sequence joins TRBV20-1 and TRBJ1-5; D is unclear. The ends were cut back, 3 bases at V and 3 bases at J, with 3 bases in the middle. The CDR3 has 11 amino acids. The germline CDR1 and CDR2 sequences are DFQATT and SNEGSKA (reference sequence). CDR3 nucleotides: TGCAGTGCTAGCCCCAATCAGCCCCAGCATTTT. This codes for CSASPNQPQHF.